This T cell receptor (beta chain) was sequenced in a study of T-cell reconstitution after alpha-beta-depleted transplantation in children. Construction of the TCRbeta library involved unique molecular identifiers. Using its own MiXCR run on the PCR reads, TCRdb lists one record per CDR3 protein. The table lists around 600,000 distinct CDR3 sequences, around 23% of them singletons, with 12% to 15% in the top ten. This clonotype was recorded at least ten times. There are 13 residues in the CDR3. Germline CDR1 and CDR2: SQVTM and ANQGSEA. V was shortened by 6 bases and J by 4 bases, with 15 bases between the two germline ends.

The sequence came from a boy under two years old who had a stem cell transplant for acute myeloid leukemia, so the T cells may come from the graft donor. The sequenced sample was PBMCs, mostly from graft donor cells, obtained 360 days after TCRalphabeta/CD19-depleted stem cell transplant. The chain carries TRBV29-1 and TRBJ2-5; tentatively, D is TRBD1 or TRBD2 (6 bases each). The DNA for the CDR3 is TGCAGCGTAGAGGGGGGTTGGGGAGAGACCCAGTACTTC. Translation gives CSVEGGWGETQYF.